These 26 T cell receptor beta chains came from one sample sequenced in a study of control samples from healthy donors and cancer patients (dated by TCRdb to about 2020). The library was made by the immunoSEQ multiplex PCR assay. TCRdb provides this immuneACCESS table in a form limited to in-frame rearrangements. Some clones are lacking; in checked studies, under half of them reflect an unresolved V gene, and why the rest are absent is not known. Within this sample are fewer than 90,000 clones, with 84% of them counted one time only. The top ten hold roughly 28% of the sample. Sequencing input: blood. Receptor source: a man aged 50-60 years in good health.

This clone was observed once. V is TRBV29-1 and J is TRBJ1-1, with TRBD1 identical over 8 bases. CDR3 length: 13 amino acids. Germline lookup yields CDR1 SQVTM and CDR2 ANQGSEA. V trimming: 6 bases; J trimming: 0 bases; junction bases outside the gene matches: 3. DNA for the CDR3: TGCAGCGTAAGGACAGGGTTGAACACTGAAGCTTTCTTT. This translates into CSVRTGLNTEAFF.

This chain uses TRBV6-1 with TRBJ2-7; perhaps TRBD2 as D (6 bases). CDR3 length: 15 amino acids. The V end was cut by 1 base, the J end by 7 bases, with 17 bases between. The V gene's germline CDR1 is MNHNS and CDR2 SASEGT. The CDR3: CASSEEVGGMGEQYF. DNA of the CDR3: TGTGCCAGCAGTGAAGAGGTGGGAGGAATGGGGGAGCAGTACTTC.

This clone was counted a single time. The chain couples TRBV6-4 to TRBJ2-3; D not certain. The V gene's germline CDR1 is MRHNA and CDR2 SNTAGT. The germline V and J ends were trimmed by 2 bases and 2 bases, with 5 bases remaining between them. This CDR3 spans 13 amino acids. CDR3 nucleotide sequence: TGTGCCAGCAGTGACCTAGTCACAGATACGCAGTATTTT. Encoded protein: CASSDLVTDTQYF.

The V gene is TRBV7-3, the J gene TRBJ1-2, with TRBD1 matching 7 bases. The germline gives CDR1 SGHTA, CDR2 FQGTGA. After removal of 0 bases from V and 8 bases from J, the junction contained 6 bases not matched to a gene. The CDR3 consists of 14 residues. The CDR3 spells CASSLTPGTEGYTF. In nucleotides, the CDR3 is TGTGCCAGCAGCTTAACTCCCGGGACAGAAGGCTACACCTTC. Full variable domain (rest looked up from reference TRBV7-3 and TRBJ1-2): GAGVSQTPSNKVTEKGKYVELRCDPISGHTALYWYRQSLGQGPEFLIYFQGTGAADDSGLPNDRFFAVRPEGSVSTLKIQRTERGDSAVYLCASSLTPGTEGYTFGSGTRLTVV.

This clone was picked up a small number of times. The chain joins TRBV7-2 to TRBJ2-1; weak D call: TRBD1 (6 bases). V was pared by 1 base and J by 12 bases, with 10 bases between. This CDR3 spans 12 amino acids. Germline-derived CDR1 and CDR2 are SGHTA and FQGNSA. The CDR3 region is CASSLVRGRQFF. The CDR3 bases are TGTGCCAGCAGCTTAGTCAGGGGCCGGCAGTTCTTC.

Points on this clone: Germline is not matched at one junction end, which may reflect a read error. CDR3 DNA sequence: TGCGCCAGCAGCTCGGGACAGGCCAACACCGAGGAGCTGTTTTTT. It codes for CASSSGQANTEELFF. The chain couples TRBV5-1 to TRBJ2-2; 8 nucleotides match TRBD1. This CDR3 comprises 15 residues. Germline CDR1 is SGHRS and CDR2 is YFSETQ. The full variable domain, completed using reference TRBV5-1 and TRBJ2-2, is KAGVTQTPRYLIKTRGQQVTLSCSPISGHRSVSWYQQTPGQGLQFLFEYFSETQRNKGNFPGRFSGRQFSNSRSEMNVSTLELGDSALYLCASSSGQANTEELFFGEGSRLTVL.

The V and J genes are TRBV5-1 and TRBJ1-1; 9 bases are a match to TRBD1. Germline assignment: CDR1 SGHRS and CDR2 YFSETQ. CDR3 size: 13 residues. The V segment lost 4 bases and the J segment 10 bases; nucleotides outside the gene matches: 8. The CDR3 protein is CASSLLTGGRAFF. CDR3 DNA sequence: TGCGCCAGCAGCCTCCTGACAGGGGGAAGAGCTTTCTTT.

This rearrangement joins TRBV6-4 to TRBJ2-2; D gene unclear. Germline V gene data show CDR1 as MRHNA and CDR2 as SNTAGT. The germline V and J ends were trimmed by 2 bases and 0 bases, with 7 bases remaining between them. CDR3 length: 15 amino acids. The CDR3 is CASSDAQTNTGELFF. CDR3 coding DNA: TGTGCCAGCAGTGACGCTCAGACGAACACCGGGGAGCTGTTTTTT.

The chain links TRBV9 to TRBJ1-1, with D possibly matching TRBD1 (6 bases). The CDR3 has 13 amino acids. Trimming took 7 bases from V and 4 from J, leaving 14 bases between them. Looked up from germline, CDR1 is SGDLS and CDR2 is YYNGEE. CDR3 sequence: CASGHRVGTEAFF. The DNA of the CDR3 is TGTGCCAGCGGACACAGGGTTGGCACTGAAGCTTTCTTT.

This sequence joins TRBV24-1 and TRBJ2-2; 9 positions agree with TRBD2. Germline assignment: CDR1 KGHDR and CDR2 SFDVKD. The CDR3 consists of 17 residues. V trimming: 5 bases; J trimming: 6 bases; junction bases outside the gene matches: 12. The CDR3 coding sequence is TGTGCCACCAGTGTGTTAGCGGGAGTTTTCCCAGCCGGGGAGCTGTTTTTT. Protein product: CATSVLAGVFPAGELFF.

This sequence joins TRBV4-3 and TRBJ2-3; D tentatively fits TRBD1 or TRBD2 (7 bases each). Per the germline V gene, CDR1 is LGHNA and CDR2 is YSLEER. Trimming removed 0 bases from V and 4 bases from J, with 11 bases in between. The CDR3 sequence is 15 residues long. The CDR3 region has the DNA TGCGCCAGCAGCCAAGAGCCAGGGGGGGCAGATACGCAGTATTTT. Translating it yields CASSQEPGGADTQYF.

The gene calls are TRBV6-5 and TRBJ2-7, with 9 positions matching TRBD1. The CDR3 has 14 amino acids. The V gene's germline CDR1 is MNHEY and CDR2 SVGAGI. The ends lost 6 bases at V and 7 bases at J; junction bases unmatched: 10. The CDR3 DNA reads TGTGCCAGCAGATCCGGGACAGGGAGTGGTGAGCAGTACTTC. As protein: CASRSGTGSGEQYF.

V and J are TRBV7-9 and TRBJ2-7, with D perhaps TRBD2 (7 bases). The CDR3 has 14 residues. Germline assignment: CDR1 SEHNR and CDR2 FQNEAQ (reference sequence). Trimming cost V 6 bases and J 0 bases, with 12 bases left between them. The CDR3 is CASRPGGASYEQYF. DNA of the CDR3: TGTGCCAGCAGGCCGGGGGGCGCCTCCTACGAGCAGTACTTC.

In nucleotides, the CDR3 is TGTGCCAGCAGCGTAGACCCCGGGAGGGGAGAGACCCAGTACTTC. Its translation: CASSVDPGRGETQYF. V and J are TRBV9 and TRBJ2-5, with TRBD2 matching 8 bases. Germline loops: CDR1 SGDLS, CDR2 YYNGEE. V trimming: 0 bases; J trimming: 4 bases; junction bases outside the gene matches: 5. The CDR3 covers 15 residues.

The CDR3 DNA is TGTGCCAGCAGCTTAGGCCGACTAGCGGGAAATGAGCAGTTCTTC. This sequence encodes CASSLGRLAGNEQFF. The gene calls are TRBV11-3 and TRBJ2-1, with 11 bases matching TRBD2. J was trimmed by 7 bases and V by 1 base; bases with no gene match: 3. CDR1 and CDR2 from the germline V gene are SGHNT and YENEEA. The CDR3 is made up of 15 amino acids.

About this clone: One junction end disagrees with the germline gene, perhaps due to a read error. The V call is TRBV7-2, the J call TRBJ2-2, with 9 bases lining up with TRBD2. Germline values: CDR1 SGHTA, CDR2 FQGNSA. The CDR3 spans 14 residues. The CDR3 coding sequence is TGTGCCAGCAGCCTAGCGGGGAGACAGGGGGAGCTGTTTTTT. It is translated as CASSLAGRQGELFF. Complete variable domain (other parts from reference TRBV7-2 and TRBJ2-2): GAGVSQSPSNKVTEKGKDVELRCDPISGHTALYWYRQSLGQGLEFLIYFQGNSAPDKSGLPSDRFSAERTGGSVSTLTIQRTQQEDSAVYLCASSLAGRQGELFFGEGSRLTVL.

This clone has ten or more counts. CDR3 bases: TGTGCCAGCAGCTTAGAGGGGGCTGGGACTGAAGCTTTCTTT. As protein: CASSLEGAGTEAFF. The gene calls are TRBV11-3 and TRBJ1-1; a weak D match, TRBD1 (6 bases). V was trimmed by 0 bases and J by 5 bases, leaving 10 bases between them. Germline V gene lookup returns CDR1 SGHNT and CDR2 YENEEA. The CDR3 runs 14 residues.

This rearrangement joins TRBV30 to TRBJ2-1, with a weak D call TRBD2 (5 bases). The CDR3 covers 12 residues. The V end lost 3 bases, the J end lost 6 bases, and 9 bases lay between the germline ends. Germline V gene lookup returns CDR1 GTSNPN and CDR2 SVGIG (reference sequence). CDR3 in amino acids: CAWSNRGNEQFF. The DNA for the CDR3 is TGTGCCTGGAGCAATCGGGGCAATGAGCAGTTCTTC.

CDR3 sequence: CASSPGALDGYTF. The CDR3 DNA reads as TGTGCCAGCAGTCCGGGGGCGCTAGATGGCTACACCTTC. The chain recombines TRBV27 with TRBJ1-2; D is perhaps TRBD1 (6 bases). This CDR3 spans 13 amino acids. Between the trimmed V and J ends, which lost 5 bases and 6 bases, there was a span of 13 bases. Germline values: CDR1 MNHEY, CDR2 SMNVEV (reference sequence).

The rearrangement links TRBV9 to TRBJ2-2; TRBD2 agrees at 7 bases. V trimming: 1 base; J trimming: 6 bases; junction bases outside the gene matches: 6. The CDR3 covers 15 residues. CDR1 is SGDLS and CDR2 is YYNGEE in the germline V gene. The CDR3 bases are TGTGCCAGCAGCGTAATAGCGGGTTTCTCCGGGGAGCTGTTTTTT. Translating gives CASSVIAGFSGELFF. Complete variable domain (other parts from reference TRBV9 and TRBJ2-2): DSGVTQTPKHLITATGQRVTLRCSPRSGDLSVYWYQQSLDQGLQFLIQYYNGEERAKGNILERFSAQQFPDLHSELNLSSLELGDSALYFCASSVIAGFSGELFFGEGSRLTVL.

V and J are TRBV10-3 and TRBJ1-1; D is ambiguous. CDR1 ENHRY and CDR2 SYGVKD come from the germline V gene. V dropped 4 bases and J dropped 1 base, with 7 bases sitting between them. The CDR3 length is 13 residues. CDR3 nucleotide sequence: TGTGCCATCAGTGGGCTAGGGAACACTGAAGCTTTCTTT. Protein sequence: CAISGLGNTEAFF.

The chain carries TRBV6-5 and TRBJ1-1, with 8 bases matching TRBD1. CDR3 length equals 14 residues. V lost 4 bases, J lost 1 base, and 2 bases stayed unmatched. Germline V CDR1 and CDR2: MNHEY, SVGAGI. CDR3 nucleotides: TGTGCCAGCAGTTCTGGGACAGGGAACACTGAAGCTTTCTTT. It codes for CASSSGTGNTEAFF.

The chain joins TRBV9 to TRBJ2-7; no clear D. The germline V gene encodes CDR1 SGDLS and CDR2 YYNGEE. The CDR3 sequence is 15 residues long. V lost 0 bases and J 2 bases, leaving 12 bases between the germline ends. Written as DNA, the CDR3 is TGTGCCAGCAGCGTAGGATCCCAGCTTCCCTACGAGCAGTACTTC. This codes for CASSVGSQLPYEQYF.

The rearrangement joins TRBV5-1 to TRBJ1-1; 9 bases are shared with TRBD1. The CDR3 is made up of 16 amino acids. The germline gives CDR1 SGHRS, CDR2 YFSETQ. V lost 2 bases and J lost 4; bases outside the gene matches: 9. The CDR3 DNA follows: TGCGCCAGCAGCTTCCACCCGACAGGGGGAGGCACTGAAGCTTTCTTT. Translating gives CASSFHPTGGGTEAFF. Variable domain in full (rest from reference TRBV5-1 and TRBJ1-1): KAGVTQTPRYLIKTRGQQVTLSCSPISGHRSVSWYQQTPGQGLQFLFEYFSETQRNKGNFPGRFSGRQFSNSRSEMNVSTLELGDSALYLCASSFHPTGGGTEAFFGQGTRLTVV.

The genes are TRBV5-4 and TRBJ2-7; D perhaps matches TRBD2 (5 bases). The CDR3 extends over 12 amino acids. The V gene lost 1 base and the J gene lost 5 bases, with 7 bases spanning the gap. Germline-derived CDR1 and CDR2 are SGHNT and YYREEE (reference sequence). DNA for the CDR3: TGTGCCAGCAGCTTGTACGGGGACGAGCAGTACTTC. Translating it yields CASSLYGDEQYF.

This clone has only one observation. CDR3 residues: CASSSGTGYPYDEQYF. In DNA, the CDR3 is TGTGCCAGCAGCTCCGGGACAGGTTATCCCTACGATGAGCAGTACTTC. This chain links TRBV7-8 with TRBJ2-7; TRBD1 agrees at 8 bases. CDR1 SGHVS and CDR2 FQNEAQ come from the germline V gene. V shed 4 bases, J shed 7 bases, and the junction held 15 bases outside the gene matches. CDR3 length: 16 amino acids.